The T cell receptor (beta chain) described here comes from a study of T cell repertoires in cytomegalovirus infection. Using its own MiXCR run on the reads, TCRdb lists one record per CDR3 protein. The sample lists about 890,000 distinct CDR3 sequences; less than 35% were seen once. The CDR3 is 13 amino acids. Germline CDR1 and CDR2: LGHNA and YSLEER. V lost 3 bases and J 7 bases, leaving 10 bases between the germline ends. Comments on this clonotype: The antigen is undetermined.

The TCR originated in a human donor in good health (CMV status not recorded). Some clones in this sample may be carry-over from other donors' samples. The genes are TRBV4-3 and TRBJ2-1; D unresolved. The sample was cultured CD8+ T cells from PBMCs, taken from culture after CMV antigen stimulation. Here the CDR3 reads CASSQTSGNEQFF. CDR3 DNA sequence: TGCGCCAGCAGCCAGACTTCTGGGAATGAGCAGTTCTTC.